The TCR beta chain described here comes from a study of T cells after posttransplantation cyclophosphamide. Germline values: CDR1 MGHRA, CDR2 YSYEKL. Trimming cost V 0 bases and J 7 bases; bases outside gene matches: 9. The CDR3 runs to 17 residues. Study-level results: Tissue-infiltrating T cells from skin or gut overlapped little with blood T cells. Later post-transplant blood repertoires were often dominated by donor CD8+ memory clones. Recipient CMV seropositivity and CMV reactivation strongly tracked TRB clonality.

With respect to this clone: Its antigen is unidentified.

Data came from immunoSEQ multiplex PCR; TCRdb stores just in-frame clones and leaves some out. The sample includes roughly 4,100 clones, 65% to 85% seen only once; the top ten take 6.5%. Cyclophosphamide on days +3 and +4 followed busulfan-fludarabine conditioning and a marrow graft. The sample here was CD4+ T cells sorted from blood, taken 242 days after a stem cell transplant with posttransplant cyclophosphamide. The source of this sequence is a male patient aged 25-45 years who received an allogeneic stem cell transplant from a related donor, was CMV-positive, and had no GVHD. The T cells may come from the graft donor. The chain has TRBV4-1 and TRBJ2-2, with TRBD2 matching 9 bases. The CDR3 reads CASSQEEAGGPIGELFF. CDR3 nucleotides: TGCGCCAGCAGCCAAGAAGAAGCGGGGGGCCCAATCGGGGAGCTGTTTTTT.